This section outlines one T cell receptor beta chain sequence together with its context. This sample stems from a study of T-cell reconstitution after alpha-beta-depleted transplantation in children. Preparing the TCRbeta library involved the use of unique molecular identifiers. One entry per CDR3 protein, called by TCRdb with MiXCR from the PCR reads. This table holds 500,000 or so distinct CDR3 sequences, roughly 33% found once. Trimming pared 7 bases from V and 7 bases from J, leaving 16 bases between. This CDR3 is 13 amino acids long. CDR1 is MNHNS and CDR2 is SASEGT in the germline V gene. The sample consisted of PBMCs from the stem cell graft donor, taken from the stem cell graft. The sequence was obtained from a human donor who donated a stem cell graft to a child with aplastic anemia. J is TRBJ1-1 and V is TRBV6-1, with D uncertain. The CDR3: CASTDPIKNEAFF. DNA for the CDR3: TGTGCCAGCACGGACCCTATAAAAAATGAAGCTTTCTTT.